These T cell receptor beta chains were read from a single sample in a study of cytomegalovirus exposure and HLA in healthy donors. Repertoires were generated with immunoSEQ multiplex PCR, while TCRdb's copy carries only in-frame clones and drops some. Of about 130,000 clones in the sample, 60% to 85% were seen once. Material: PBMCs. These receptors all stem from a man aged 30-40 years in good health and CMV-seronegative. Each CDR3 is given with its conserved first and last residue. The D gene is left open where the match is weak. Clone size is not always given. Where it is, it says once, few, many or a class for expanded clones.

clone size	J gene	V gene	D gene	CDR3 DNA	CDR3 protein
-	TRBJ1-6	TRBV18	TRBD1	TGTGCCAGCTCACAAGGACAGGCTTCGGGGATCACCCTCCACTTT	CASSQGQASGITLHF
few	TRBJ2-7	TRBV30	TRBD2	TGTGCCTGGACCCATAAAGGACTAGCGGGAGGGGAGCAGTACTTC	CAWTHKGLAGGEQYF
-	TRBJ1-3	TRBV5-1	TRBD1	TGCGCCAGCGGTCCCGGGACAGTTGGAAACACCATATATTTT	CASGPGTVGNTIYF
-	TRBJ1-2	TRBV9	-	TGTGCCAGCAGCGTAGACGGGGGACGGTACTATGGCTACACCTTC	CASSVDGGRYYGYTF
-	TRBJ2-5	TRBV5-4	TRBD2	TGTGCCAGCAGCAGGGGGACTAGCCGGGAGCAAGAGACCCAGTACTTC	CASSRGTSREQETQYF
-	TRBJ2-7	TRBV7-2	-	TGTGCCAGCAGCCGGGACTCCCCCTACGAGCAGTACTTC	CASSRDSPYEQYF
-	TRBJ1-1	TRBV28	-	TGTGCCAGCAGTTTCTGGGGAGTGGCTGAAGCTTTCTTT	CASSFWGVAEAFF
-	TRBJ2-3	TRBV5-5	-	TGTGCCAGCAGCTTGGATGTAAGCACAGATACGCAGTATTTT	CASSLDVSTDTQYF
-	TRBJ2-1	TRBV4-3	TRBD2	TGCGCCAGCAGCCCATTGACGGGACTAGCAGACTACAATGAGCAGTTCTTC	CASSPLTGLADYNEQFF
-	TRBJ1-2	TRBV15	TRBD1	TGTGCCACCAGCGGGGACAGAACTATCCCTTATGGCTACACCTTC	CATSGDRTIPYGYTF
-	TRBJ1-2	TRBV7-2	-	TGTGCCAGCAGCTTCAGTTCACAGAACTATGGCTACACCTTC	CASSFSSQNYGYTF
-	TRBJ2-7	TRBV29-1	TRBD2	TGCAGCGTTGAGGCGGGGGGAGACGTCTACGAGCAGTACTTC	CSVEAGGDVYEQYF
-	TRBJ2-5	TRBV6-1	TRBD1	TGTGCCAGCAGCGAACGGACAGGGAGGTGGAAGACCCAGTACTTC	CASSERTGRWKTQYF
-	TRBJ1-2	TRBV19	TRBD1	TGTGCCAGTAGTATACAAACAGGGGAGCGCTACACCTTC	CASSIQTGERYTF
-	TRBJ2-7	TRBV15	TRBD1	TGTGCCACCAGCCCCCGACAGGGACCATACGAGCAGTACTTC	CATSPRQGPYEQYF
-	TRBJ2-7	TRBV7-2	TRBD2	TGTGCCAGCAGCCGTAGCGGGCCTTCCTACGAGCAGTACTTC	CASSRSGPSYEQYF
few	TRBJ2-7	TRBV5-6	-	TGTGCCAGCAGCAACCGGGGAGCGGTCCAGCAGTACTTC	CASSNRGAVQQYF
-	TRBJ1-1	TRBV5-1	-	TGCGCCAGCAGGGATTTTCACGGGACTGTTCTTGAAGCTTTCTTT	CASRDFHGTVLEAFF